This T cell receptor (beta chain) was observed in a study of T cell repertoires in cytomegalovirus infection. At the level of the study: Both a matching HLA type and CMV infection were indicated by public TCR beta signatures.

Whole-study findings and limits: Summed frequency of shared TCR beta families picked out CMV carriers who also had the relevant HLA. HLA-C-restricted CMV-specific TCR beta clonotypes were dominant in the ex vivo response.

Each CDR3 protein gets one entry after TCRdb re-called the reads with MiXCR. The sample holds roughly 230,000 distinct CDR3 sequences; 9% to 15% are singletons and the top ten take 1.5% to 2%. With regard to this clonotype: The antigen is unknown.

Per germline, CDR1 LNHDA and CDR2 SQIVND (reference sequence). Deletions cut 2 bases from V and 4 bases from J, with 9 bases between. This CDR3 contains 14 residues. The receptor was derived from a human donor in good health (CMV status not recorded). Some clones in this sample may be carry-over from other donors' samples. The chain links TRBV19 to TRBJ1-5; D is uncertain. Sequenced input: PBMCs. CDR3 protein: CASSIRGGNQPQHF. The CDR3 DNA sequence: TGTGCCAGTAGTATACGGGGAGGAAATCAGCCCCAGCATTTT. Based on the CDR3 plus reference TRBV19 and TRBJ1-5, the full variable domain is DGGITQSPKYLFRKEGQNVTLSCEQNLNHDAMYWYRQDPGQGLRLIYYSQIVNDFQKGDIAEGYSVSREKKESFPLTVTSAQKNPTAFYLCASSIRGGNQPQHFGDGTRLSIL.